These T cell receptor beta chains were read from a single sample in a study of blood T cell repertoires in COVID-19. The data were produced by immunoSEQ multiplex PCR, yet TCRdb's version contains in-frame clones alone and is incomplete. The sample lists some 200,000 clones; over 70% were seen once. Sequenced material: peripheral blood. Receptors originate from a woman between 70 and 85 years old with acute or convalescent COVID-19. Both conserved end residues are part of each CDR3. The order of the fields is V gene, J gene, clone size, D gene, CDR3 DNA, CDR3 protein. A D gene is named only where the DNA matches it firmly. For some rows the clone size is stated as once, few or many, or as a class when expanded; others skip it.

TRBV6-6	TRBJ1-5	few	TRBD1	TGTGCCAGCAGTTACCCGGGACAGGTCAGCAATCAGCCCCAGCATTTT	CASSYPGQVSNQPQHF
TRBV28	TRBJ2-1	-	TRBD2	TGTGCCAGCAGTTTATCACCTAGCGGGAGTCGGTATGAGCAGTTCTTC	CASSLSPSGSRYEQFF
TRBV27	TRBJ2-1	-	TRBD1	TGTGCCAGCAGAACGACAGGGGTTGGCAATGAGCAGTTCTTC	CASRTTGVGNEQFF
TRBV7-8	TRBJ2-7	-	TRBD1	TGTGCCAGCAGCTTCGGTCCAGGGGGATACGAGCAGTACTTC	CASSFGPGGYEQYF
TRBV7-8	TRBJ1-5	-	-	TGTGCCAGCAGCTTAGTGGGGGGGGTGAGCAATCAGCCCCAGCATTTT	CASSLVGGVSNQPQHF
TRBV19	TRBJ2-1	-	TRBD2	TGTGCCAGTACCTCCGGGACTAGCGGGAGCTATGAGCAGTTCTTC	CASTSGTSGSYEQFF
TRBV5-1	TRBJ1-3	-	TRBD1	TGCGCCAGCAGCTTGGATCCGGGACAGGGAAACACCATATATTTT	CASSLDPGQGNTIYF
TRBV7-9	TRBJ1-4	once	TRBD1	TGTGCCAGCAGCCCGACAGGGGAGAGGGAAAAACTGTTTTTT	CASSPTGEREKLFF
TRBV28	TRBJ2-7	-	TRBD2	TGTGCCAGCAGGAAAACTAGCGGGAGGGTCTACGAGCAGTACTTC	CASRKTSGRVYEQYF
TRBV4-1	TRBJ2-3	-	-	TGCGCCAGCAGCCAAGAACAGGGAGATACGCAGTATTTT	CASSQEQGDTQYF
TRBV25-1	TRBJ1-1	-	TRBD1	TGTGCCAGCAGTGAGATGGGGACAGGGGGCCGTCTATCGGCTGAAGCTTTCTTT	CASSEMGTGGRLSAEAFF
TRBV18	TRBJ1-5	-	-	TGTGCCAGCTCAGAAACGACAGCCTATAGCAATCAGCCCCAGCATTTT	CASSETTAYSNQPQHF
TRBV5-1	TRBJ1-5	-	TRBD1	TGCGCCAGCAGCTCGGGACAGAATCAGCCCCAGCATTTT	CASSSGQNQPQHF
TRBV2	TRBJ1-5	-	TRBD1	TGTGCCAGCAGTGATTGGACAGGGGGCAATCAGCCCCAGCATTTT	CASSDWTGGNQPQHF
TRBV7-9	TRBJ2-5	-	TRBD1	TGTGCCAGCAGCTTAACCTCGGGACAGGGGCGGGAGACCCAGTACTTC	CASSLTSGQGRETQYF
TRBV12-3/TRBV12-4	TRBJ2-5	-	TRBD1	TGTGCCAGCAGTTCCGCAGGGGGAGAGACCCAGTACTTC	CASSSAGGETQYF
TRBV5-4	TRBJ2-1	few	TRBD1	TGTGCCAGCAGCTTCGGGACAGGGGTAGAGGATGAGCAGTTCTTC	CASSFGTGVEDEQFF
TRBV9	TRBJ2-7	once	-	TGTGCCAGCAGCCCTATCATTCTCTACGAGCAGTACTTC	CASSPIILYEQYF
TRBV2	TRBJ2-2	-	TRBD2	TGTGCCAGCAGTGAAGCCGGTGCGGGAGTGAGCGGGGAGCTGTTTTTT	CASSEAGAGVSGELFF
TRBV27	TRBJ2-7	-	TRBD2	TGTGCCAGCAGTATGACTAGCGATTTCTCCTACGAGCAGTACTTC	CASSMTSDFSYEQYF
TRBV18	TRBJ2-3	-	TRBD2	TGTGCCAGCTCACCACGGCGGGAGTCGCGAGATACGCAGTATTTT	CASSPRRESRDTQYF
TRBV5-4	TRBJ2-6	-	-	TGTGCCAGCAGCGCTAAGGGGCAGATAGGGGCCAACGTCCTGACTTTC	CASSAKGQIGANVLTF
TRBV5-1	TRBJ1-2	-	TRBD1	TGCGCCAGCAGCTTGAGGGGACAGGGGGCGCGTTTCTATGGCTACACCTTC	CASSLRGQGARFYGYTF
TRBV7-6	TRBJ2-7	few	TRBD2	TGTGCCAGCAGCTCCAGTCTAGCGGGCCCCTACGAGCAGTACTTC	CASSSSLAGPYEQYF